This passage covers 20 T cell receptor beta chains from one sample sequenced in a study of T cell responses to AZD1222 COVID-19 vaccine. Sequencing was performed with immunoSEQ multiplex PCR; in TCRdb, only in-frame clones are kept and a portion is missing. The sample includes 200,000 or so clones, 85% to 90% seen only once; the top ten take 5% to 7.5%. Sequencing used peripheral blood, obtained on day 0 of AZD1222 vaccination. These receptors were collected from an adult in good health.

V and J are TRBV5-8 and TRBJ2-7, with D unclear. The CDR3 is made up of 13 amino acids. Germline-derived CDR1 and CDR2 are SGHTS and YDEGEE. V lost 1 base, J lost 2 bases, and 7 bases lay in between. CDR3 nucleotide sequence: TGTGCCAGCAGCTTGCTGCTTACCTACGAGCAGTACTTC. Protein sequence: CASSLLLTYEQYF. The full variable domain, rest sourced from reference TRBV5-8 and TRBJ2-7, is EAGVTQSPTHLIKTRGQQATLRCSPISGHTSVYWYQQALGLGLQFLLWYDEGEERNRGNFPPRFSGRQFPNYSSELNVNALELEDSALYLCASSLLLTYEQYFGPGTRLTVT.

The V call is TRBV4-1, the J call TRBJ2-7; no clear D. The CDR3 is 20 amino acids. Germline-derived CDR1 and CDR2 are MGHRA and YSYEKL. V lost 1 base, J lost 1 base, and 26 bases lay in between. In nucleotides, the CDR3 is TGCGCCAGCAGCCAAGCCGCTGGCGGTGGGGTCGGCGCCGCGTCCTACGAGCAGTACTTC. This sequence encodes CASSQAAGGGVGAASYEQYF.

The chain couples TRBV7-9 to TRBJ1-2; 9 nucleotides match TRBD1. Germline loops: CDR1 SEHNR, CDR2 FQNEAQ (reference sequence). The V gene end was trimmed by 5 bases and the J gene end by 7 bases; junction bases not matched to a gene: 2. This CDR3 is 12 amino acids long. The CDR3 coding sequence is TGTGCCAGCAGCCAGGGACAGGGTGGCTACACCTTC. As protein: CASSQGQGGYTF. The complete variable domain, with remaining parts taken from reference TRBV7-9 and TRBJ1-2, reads DTGVSQNPRHKITKRGQNVTFRCDPISEHNRLYWYRQTLGQGPEFLTYFQNEAQLEKSRLLSDRFSAERPKGSFSTLEIQRTEQGDSAMYLCASSQGQGGYTFGSGTRLTVV.

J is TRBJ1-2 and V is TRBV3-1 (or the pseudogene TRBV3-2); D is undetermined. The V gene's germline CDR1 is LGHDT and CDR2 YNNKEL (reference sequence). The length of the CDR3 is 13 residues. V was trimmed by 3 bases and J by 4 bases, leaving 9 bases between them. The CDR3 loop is CASSHLDPYGYTF. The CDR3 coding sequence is TGTGCCAGCAGCCACCTGGACCCCTATGGCTACACCTTC.

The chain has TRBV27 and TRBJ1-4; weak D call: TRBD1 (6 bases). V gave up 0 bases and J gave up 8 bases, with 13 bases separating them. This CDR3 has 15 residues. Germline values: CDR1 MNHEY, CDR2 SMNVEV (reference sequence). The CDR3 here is CASSLSPGAGEKLFF. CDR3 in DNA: TGTGCCAGCAGTTTATCGCCAGGGGCGGGCGAAAAACTGTTTTTT.

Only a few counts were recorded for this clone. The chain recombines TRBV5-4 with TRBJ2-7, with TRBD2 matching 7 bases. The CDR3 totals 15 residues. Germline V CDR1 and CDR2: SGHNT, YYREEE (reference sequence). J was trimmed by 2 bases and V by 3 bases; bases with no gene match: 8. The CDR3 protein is CASSSSGTMAYEQYF. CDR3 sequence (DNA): TGTGCCAGCAGCTCCTCCGGGACTATGGCCTACGAGCAGTACTTC.

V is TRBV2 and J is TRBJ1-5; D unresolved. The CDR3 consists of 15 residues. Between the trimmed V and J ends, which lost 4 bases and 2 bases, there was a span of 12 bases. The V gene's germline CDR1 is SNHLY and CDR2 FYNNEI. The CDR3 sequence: CASSVREFGNQPQHF. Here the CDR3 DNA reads TGTGCCAGCAGTGTTAGGGAGTTCGGCAATCAGCCCCAGCATTTT. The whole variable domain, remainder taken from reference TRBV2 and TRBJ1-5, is EPEVTQTPSHQVTQMGQEVILRCVPISNHLYFYWYRQILGQKVEFLVSFYNNEISEKSEIFDDQFSVERPDGSNFTLKIRSTKLEDSAMYFCASSVREFGNQPQHFGDGTRLSIL.

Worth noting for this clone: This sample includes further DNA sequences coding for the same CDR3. CDR3 loop: CASSGTPSYEQYF. The CDR3, as DNA: TGTGCCAGCAGTGGGACGCCCTCCTACGAGCAGTACTTC. The rearrangement links TRBV28 to TRBJ2-7; perhaps D is TRBD1 or TRBD2 (5 bases each). The CDR3 runs 13 residues. Germline V gives CDR1 MDHEN, CDR2 SYDVKM. V lost 5 bases to trimming and J lost 0 bases, with 8 bases between them.

The CDR3 DNA sequence: TGTGCCTGGGGTCTGGGGCGGGGGGGACGAGATACGCAGTATTTT. Protein sequence: CAWGLGRGGRDTQYF. The rearrangement uses TRBV30 and TRBJ2-3, with 9 bases aligning to TRBD2. CDR1 is GTSNPN, CDR2 SVGIG, per germline (reference sequence). With V trimmed by 5 bases and J by 5 bases, 11 bases remained unmatched. The CDR3 covers 15 residues.

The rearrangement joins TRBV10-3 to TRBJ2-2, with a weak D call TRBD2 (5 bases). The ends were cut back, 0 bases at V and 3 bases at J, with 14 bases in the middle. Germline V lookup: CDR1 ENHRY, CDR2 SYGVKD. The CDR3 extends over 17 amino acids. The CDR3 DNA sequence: TGTGCCATCAGTGAGTCCCGGACTGGGCGACACACCGGGGAGCTGTTTTTT. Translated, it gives CAISESRTGRHTGELFF.

The CDR3 reads CASSLATTSGSSYNEQFF. The DNA of the CDR3 is TGCGCCAGCAGCTTGGCCACGACTAGCGGGAGCTCCTACAATGAGCAGTTCTTC. This chain joins TRBV5-1 and TRBJ2-1, with TRBD2 matching over 12 bases. This CDR3 is built from 18 residues. The V gene end was trimmed by 0 bases and the J gene end by 0 bases; junction bases not matched to a gene: 4. Germline CDR1 reads SGHRS; CDR2 reads YFSETQ.

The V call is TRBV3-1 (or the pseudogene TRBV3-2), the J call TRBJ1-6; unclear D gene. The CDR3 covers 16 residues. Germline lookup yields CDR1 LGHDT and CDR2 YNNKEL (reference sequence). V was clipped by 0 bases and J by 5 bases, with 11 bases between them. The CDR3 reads CASSQDAGLDNSPLHF. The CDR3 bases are TGTGCCAGCAGCCAAGATGCGGGATTGGATAATTCACCCCTCCACTTT.

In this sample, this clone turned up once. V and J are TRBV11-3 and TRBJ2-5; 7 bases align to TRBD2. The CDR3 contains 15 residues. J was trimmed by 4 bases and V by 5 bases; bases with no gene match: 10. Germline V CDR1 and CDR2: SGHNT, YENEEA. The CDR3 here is CASSPRGREGETQYF. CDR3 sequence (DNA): TGTGCCAGCAGCCCGCGGGGGAGGGAAGGAGAGACCCAGTACTTC.

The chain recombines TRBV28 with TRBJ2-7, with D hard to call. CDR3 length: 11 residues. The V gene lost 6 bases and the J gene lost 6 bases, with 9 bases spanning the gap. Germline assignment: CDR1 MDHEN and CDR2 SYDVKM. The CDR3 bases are TGTGCCAGCAGCCGCTTCGGCGAGCAGTACTTC. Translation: CASSRFGEQYF.

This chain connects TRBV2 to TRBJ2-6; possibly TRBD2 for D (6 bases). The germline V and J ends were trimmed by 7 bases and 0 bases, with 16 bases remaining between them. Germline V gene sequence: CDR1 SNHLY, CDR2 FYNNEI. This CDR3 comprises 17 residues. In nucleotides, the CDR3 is TGTGCCAGCACCGGAGGGATTGGCAGCTCTGGGGCCAACGTCCTGACTTTC. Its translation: CASTGGIGSSGANVLTF.

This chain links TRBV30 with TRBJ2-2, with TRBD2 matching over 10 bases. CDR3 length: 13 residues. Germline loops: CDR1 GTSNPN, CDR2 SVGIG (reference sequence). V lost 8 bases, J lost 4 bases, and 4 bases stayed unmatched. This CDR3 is CARRLAGTGELFF. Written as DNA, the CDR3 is TGTGCCCGAAGACTAGCGGGCACCGGGGAGCTGTTTTTT.

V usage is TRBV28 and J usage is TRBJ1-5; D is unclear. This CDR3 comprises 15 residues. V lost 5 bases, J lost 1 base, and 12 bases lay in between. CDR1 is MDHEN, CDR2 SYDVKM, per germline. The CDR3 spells CASSPLFGSNQPQHF. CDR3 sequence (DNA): TGTGCCAGCAGTCCCTTATTCGGGAGCAATCAGCCCCAGCATTTT.

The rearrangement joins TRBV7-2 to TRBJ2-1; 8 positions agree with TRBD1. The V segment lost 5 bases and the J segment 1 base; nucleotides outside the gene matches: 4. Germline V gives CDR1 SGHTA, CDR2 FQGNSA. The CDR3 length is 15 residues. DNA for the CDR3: TGTGCCAGCAGCCTCAGACAGGGGTCCTACAATGAGCAGTTCTTC. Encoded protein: CASSLRQGSYNEQFF.

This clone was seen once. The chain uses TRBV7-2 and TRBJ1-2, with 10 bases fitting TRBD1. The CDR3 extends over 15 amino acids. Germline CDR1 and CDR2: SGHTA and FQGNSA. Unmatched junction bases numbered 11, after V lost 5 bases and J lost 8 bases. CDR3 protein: CASSIQARDRGGYTF. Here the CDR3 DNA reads TGTGCCAGCAGCATCCAGGCGCGGGACAGGGGCGGCTACACCTTC.

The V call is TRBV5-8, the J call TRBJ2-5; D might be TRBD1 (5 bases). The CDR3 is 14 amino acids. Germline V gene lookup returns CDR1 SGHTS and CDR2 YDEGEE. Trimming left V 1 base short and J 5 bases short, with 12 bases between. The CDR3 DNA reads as TGTGCCAGCAGCTTGCGGCAGGGTGTGGAGACCCAGTACTTC. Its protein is CASSLRQGVETQYF.